This TCR beta chain was found in a study of shared clonotypes between healthy human individuals (TCRdb year 2020). About the investigation overall: The cohort included three men and a couple of women between 18 and 49 years of age. Per donor, three plates each were used for CD4 naive and CD4 memory, two for CD8 naive, and one for CD8 memory. To estimate repertoire size and how much clonotypes are shared between individuals, the study performed deep sequencing of blood TCR repertoires from about five healthy adults. Libraries were prepared and TCR repertoires were sequenced by different laboratories using diverse techniques, in order to increase sequencing depth and limit assay-specific biases. Between about 0.85 and 9.5 billion PBMCs per donor were obtained by leukapheresis. What the study reported, not specific to this receptor: Compared with non-shared clonotypes, clonotypes shared by all four sorted-subset donors had higher generation probabilities. Naive subsets generally had larger estimated clonotype richness than memory subsets did. Pairwise subsampling led to the expectation that sequencing depth would affect the degree of clonotype sharing among donors. Even with the large sequencing depth, rarefaction of the sorted-subset datasets indicated that sequencing was incomplete. Across a few donors, about 5% of naive CD4, approximately 3.5% of naive CD8, around 2.5% of memory CD4, and under 0.45% of memory CD8 clonotypes were shared. The small number of donors limited the genetic and exposure-history diversity represented. Sampling was restricted to blood, and TCR repertoires in tissue are likely to differ from TCR repertoires in blood.

Healthy HIV-negative adults with no recently reported acute infections or vaccinations were included as donors. All donors were Caucasian adults living in Nashville, Tennessee, USA. Magnetic negative selection was used to enrich CD4+ T cells, after which naive cells were positively selected on CD45RA and the negative fraction became the memory subset. Blood was collected by leukapheresis, and PBMCs were isolated by Ficoll-Histopaque density gradient centrifugation and then cryopreserved in liquid nitrogen vapor phase. Analytical flow cytometry was used to check the purity and quantity of every magnetically sorted T cell population. Genomic DNA was isolated from each sorted fraction and quantified by UV absorbance on a Nanodrop 2000c. The CDR3 starts with the cysteine, ends with the phenylalanine, and has 16 residues. Of the read, only the CDR3 DNA is kept; its 48 bases are in frame from base 1. Reading the germline V gene gives CDR1 MDHEN and CDR2 SYDVKM. V is reduced by 4 bases and J by 2 bases, leaving a spacing of 15 bases between them.

About this clone itself: The target of this receptor is not known. No base-level quality is on record; no much larger clone is a single base apart.

TCR CDR3 regions were amplified from genomic DNA by multiplex PCR using the deep immunoSEQ assay. Extracted genomic DNA from each cell subset was distributed evenly across all wells of several immunoSEQ 96-well plates, and each plate was treated as a replicate. For sorted subsets, roughly 200 ng of genomic DNA, equivalent to around 30,000 T cell genomes, went into each replicate PCR. Purified libraries were quantified with a Qubit 3.0 fluorometer, sized on a Bioanalyzer 2100, and re-quantified with the KAPA Library Quantification kit. Each immunoSEQ 96-well plate was sequenced on its own single-read 150-cycle Illumina NextSeq 550 flow cell. Concerning the study's data processing: The immunoSEQ output contained only junctional sequences without quality scores, so filtering could not match that applied to full-length reads. To assign V/J genes and CDR3, sequences were annotated against IMGT germline references using PyIR, a Python wrapper for IgBLAST v1.9. Any read was removed if the V/J assignment was weak (E-value above 1e-6), the CDR3 was missing, or the read contained stop codons, out-of-frame junctions, or ambiguous translated residues. V3J clonotypes were defined as sequences sharing the same inferred V gene, J gene, and CDR3 amino acid sequence. Percentage overlap between repertoires was computed as shared unique clonotypes divided by the size of the smaller repertoire. RTK rarefaction, the Chao1 estimator, and Recon v2.1 estimates of unobserved clonotypes were used to assess repertoire richness. Generation probabilities were computed with OLGA for all TCRbeta clonotypes obtained by the gDNA method from several donors. TCRdb limited this immuneACCESS table to in-frame rearrangements with V and J called. A share of clones is missing; checked studies link under half to unresolved V genes, and the rest is unexplained. The V and J calls and the clone size are those of that table, but D and trimming were determined from the DNA. In all, the sample holds some 2,000,000 clones, and roughly 95% of those were seen once. The ten largest clones represent 0.13% of the sample.

The sequence joins TRBV28 to TRBJ1-5; a tentative D match to TRBD1 spans 5 bases. The receptor comes from a man between 18 and 35 years old in good health. The sequenced sample consisted of naive CD4+ T cells sorted from blood. Sample cell subset or site, as interpreted from the label and publication: CD45RA+ positively selected. Here is the DNA: TGTGCCAGCAGTTCCGTCGTCTGGGGGGGCAATCAGCCCCAGCATTTT. Its translation is CASSSVVWGGNQPQHF.